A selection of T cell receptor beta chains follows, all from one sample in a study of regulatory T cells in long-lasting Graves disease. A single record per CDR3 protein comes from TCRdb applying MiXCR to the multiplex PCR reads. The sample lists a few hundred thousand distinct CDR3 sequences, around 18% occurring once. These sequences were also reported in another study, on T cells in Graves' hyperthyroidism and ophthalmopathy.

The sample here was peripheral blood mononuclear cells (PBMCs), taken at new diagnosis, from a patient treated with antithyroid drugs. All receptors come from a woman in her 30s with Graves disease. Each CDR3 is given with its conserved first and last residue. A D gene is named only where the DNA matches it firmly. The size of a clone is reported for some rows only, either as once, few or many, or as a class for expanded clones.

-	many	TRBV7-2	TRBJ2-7	CASSLANTGTEQYF	TGTGCCAGCAGCTTAGCTAACACGGGGACCGAGCAGTACTTC
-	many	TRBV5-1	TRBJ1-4	CASSIQGRGNEKLFF	TGCGCCAGCAGCATACAGGGTCGGGGAAATGAAAAACTGTTTTTT
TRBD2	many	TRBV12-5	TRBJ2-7	CASVLRLAGAPTYEQYF	TGTGCTAGTGTCTTGAGACTAGCGGGGGCCCCCACCTACGAGCAGTACTTC
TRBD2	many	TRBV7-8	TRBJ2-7	CASSSPIPGLAGPYEQYF	TGTGCCAGCAGCTCACCTATACCGGGACTAGCGGGGCCCTACGAGCAGTACTTC
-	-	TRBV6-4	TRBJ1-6	CASSGGYRSPLHF	TGTGCCAGCAGTGGAGGGTATCGTTCACCCCTCCACTTT
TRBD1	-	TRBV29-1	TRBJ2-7	CSVEDFQGDEQYF	TGCAGCGTTGAAGATTTTCAGGGGGACGAGCAGTACTTC
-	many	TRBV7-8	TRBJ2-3	CASSLGTGKDTQYF	TGTGCCAGCAGCTTAGGGACGGGGAAAGATACGCAGTATTTT
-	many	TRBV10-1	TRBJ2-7	CASSGSGGAGSYEQYF	TGCGCCAGCAGCGGGAGTGGCGGGGCGGGATCCTACGAGCAGTACTTC
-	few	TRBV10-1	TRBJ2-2	CASSDSMAGELFF	TGCGCCAGCAGTGACAGTATGGCCGGGGAGCTGTTTTTT
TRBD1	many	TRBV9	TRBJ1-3	CASKRTGAGSIYF	TGTGCCAGCAAGCGGACAGGGGCCGGATCCATATATTTT
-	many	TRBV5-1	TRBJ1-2	CASSLPSMGYGYTF	TGCGCCAGCAGCTTGCCCTCAATGGGCTATGGCTACACCTTC
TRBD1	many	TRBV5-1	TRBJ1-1	CASSLYFAGLRPFRDSTEAFF	TGCGCCAGCAGCCTTTATTTCGCCGGGTTGCGACCCTTCCGGGACAGCACTGAAGCTTTCTTT
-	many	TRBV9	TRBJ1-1	CASSAMGGTEAFF	TGTGCCAGCAGCGCCATGGGGGGCACTGAAGCTTTCTTT
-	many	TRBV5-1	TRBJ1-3	CASSLEGHHTGNTIYF	TGCGCCAGCAGCTTGGAGGGCCACCACACTGGAAACACCATATATTTT
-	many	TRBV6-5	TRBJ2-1	CASSFYRGGEQFF	TGTGCCAGCAGTTTCTACAGGGGGGGTGAGCAGTTCTTC
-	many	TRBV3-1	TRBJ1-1	CASSQRGDRKAFF	TGTGCCAGCAGCCAAAGGGGGGATCGGAAAGCTTTCTTT
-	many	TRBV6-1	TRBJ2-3	CASSDRPDSGTDTQYF	TGTGCCAGCAGTGATCGGCCGGACAGCGGCACAGATACGCAGTATTTT
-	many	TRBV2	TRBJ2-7	CASSVIGNEQYF	TGTGCCAGCAGTGTAATAGGAAACGAGCAGTACTTC
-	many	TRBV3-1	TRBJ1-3	CASSQEGGSGNTIYF	TGTGCCAGCAGCCAAGAGGGAGGTTCTGGAAACACCATATATTTT
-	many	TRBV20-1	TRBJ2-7	CSALDRSHEQYF	TGCAGTGCCCTCGACAGATCCCACGAGCAGTACTTC
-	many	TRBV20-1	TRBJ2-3	CSARDSLLFTDTQYF	TGCAGTGCTAGAGATTCGCTCTTGTTCACAGATACGCAGTATTTT
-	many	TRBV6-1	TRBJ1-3	CASSEGYFSGNTIYF	TGTGCCAGCAGTGAAGGTTACTTCTCTGGAAACACCATATATTTT
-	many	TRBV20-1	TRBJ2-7	CSARDGSRSYEQYF	TGCAGTGCTAGAGATGGATCACGGTCCTACGAGCAGTACTTC
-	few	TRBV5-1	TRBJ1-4	CASSFGEWGTTNEKLFF	TGCGCCAGCAGCTTCGGGGAGTGGGGGACTACTAATGAAAAACTGTTTTTT
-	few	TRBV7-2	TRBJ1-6	CASSLVGGVDSPLHF	TGTGCCAGCAGCTTAGTGGGGGGCGTTGATTCACCCCTCCACTTT
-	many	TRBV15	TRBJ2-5	CATSREEDRTQETQYF	TGTGCCACCAGCAGAGAAGAGGACAGAACCCAAGAGACCCAGTACTTC
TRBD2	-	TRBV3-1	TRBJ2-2	CASSQDLMSSGISGELFF	TGTGCCAGCAGCCAAGATCTAATGTCTAGCGGGATCTCCGGGGAGCTGTTTTTT
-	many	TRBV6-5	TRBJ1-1	CASSYSKMGFTEAFF	TGTGCCAGCAGTTACTCGAAAATGGGGTTCACTGAAGCTTTCTTT
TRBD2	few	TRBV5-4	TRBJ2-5	CASSHLAGGPQETQYF	TGTGCCAGCAGCCACCTGGCGGGGGGCCCCCAAGAGACCCAGTACTTC
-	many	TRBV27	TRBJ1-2	CASSLGPELYGYTF	TGTGCCAGCAGTTTGGGTCCAGAGCTCTATGGCTACACCTTC
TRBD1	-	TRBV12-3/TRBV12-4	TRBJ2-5	CASRDGTGGETQYF	TGTGCCAGCAGAGATGGGACAGGGGGAGAGACCCAGTACTTC
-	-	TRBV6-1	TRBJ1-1	CASSVRFAGNTEAFF	TGTGCCAGCAGCGTTCGTTTTGCGGGGAACACTGAAGCTTTCTTT
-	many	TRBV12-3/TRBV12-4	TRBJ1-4	CASSLGAGEGEKLFF	TGTGCCAGCAGTTTAGGGGCAGGGGAGGGTGAAAAACTGTTTTTT
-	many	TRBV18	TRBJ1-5	CASSPGSSQPQHF	TGTGCCAGCTCACCAGGGAGTAGTCAGCCCCAGCATTTT
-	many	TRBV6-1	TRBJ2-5	CASSGLDGAETQYF	TGTGCCAGCAGTGGACTAGATGGAGCGGAGACCCAGTACTTC
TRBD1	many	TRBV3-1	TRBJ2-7	CASSQGTAVYEQYF	TGTGCCAGCAGCCAGGGGACAGCGGTGTACGAGCAGTACTTC
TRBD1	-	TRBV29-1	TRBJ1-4	CSARDSLNEKLFF	TGCAGCGCCAGGGACAGCCTGAATGAAAAACTGTTTTTT
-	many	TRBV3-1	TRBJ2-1	CASSRGTNEQFF	TGTGCCAGCAGCCGGGGGACCAATGAGCAGTTCTTC
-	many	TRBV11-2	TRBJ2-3	CASSHTDTQYF	TGTGCCAGCAGCCACACAGATACGCAGTATTTT
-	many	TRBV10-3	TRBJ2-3	CAISEGPNGGDTQYF	TGTGCCATCAGTGAAGGTCCCAATGGAGGAGATACGCAGTATTTT
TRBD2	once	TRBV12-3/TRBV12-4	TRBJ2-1	CASTPGGGNEQFF	TGTGCCAGCACCCCCGGGGGGGGCAATGAGCAGTTCTTC
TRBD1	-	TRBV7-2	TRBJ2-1	CASSLVQGRYNEQFF	TGTGCCAGCAGCTTAGTACAGGGGCGTTACAATGAGCAGTTCTTC
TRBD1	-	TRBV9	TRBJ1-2	CASSDPPTGEIYGYTF	TGTGCCAGCAGCGACCCCCCGACAGGGGAGATTTATGGCTACACCTTC
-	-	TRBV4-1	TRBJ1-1	CASSQAWWTEAFF	TGCGCCAGCAGCCAAGCGTGGTGGACTGAAGCTTTCTTT
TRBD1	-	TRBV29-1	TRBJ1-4	CSVLTTGATNEKLFF	TGCAGCGTCCTCACGACAGGGGCAACTAATGAAAAACTGTTTTTT
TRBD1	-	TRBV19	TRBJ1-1	CASSIDLGTGAEAFF	TGTGCCAGTAGTATAGATCTCGGGACAGGGGCTGAAGCTTTCTTT
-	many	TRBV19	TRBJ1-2	CASSISQTAGYGYTF	TGTGCCAGTAGTATCTCCCAGACAGCTGGCTATGGCTACACCTTC
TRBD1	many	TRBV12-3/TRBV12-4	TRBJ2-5	CASSFYPTGTETQYF	TGTGCCAGCAGTTTCTATCCGACAGGGACCGAGACCCAGTACTTC
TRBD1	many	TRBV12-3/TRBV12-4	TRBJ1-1	CASSLGQGDLEAFF	TGTGCCAGCAGTTTGGGACAGGGCGACCTAGAAGCTTTCTTT
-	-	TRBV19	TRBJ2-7	CASSMGQGGYEQYF	TGTGCCAGTAGTATGGGGCAGGGCGGATACGAGCAGTACTTC
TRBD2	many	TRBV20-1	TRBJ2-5	CSARDGSGGPQYF	TGCAGTGCTAGAGATGGGAGCGGGGGACCCCAGTACTTC
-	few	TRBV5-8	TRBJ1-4	CASSYAGVKLFF	TGTGCCAGCAGCTATGCAGGGGTCAAACTGTTTTTT
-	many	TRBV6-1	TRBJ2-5	CASIGSTQETQYF	TGTGCCAGCATAGGGAGCACCCAAGAGACCCAGTACTTC
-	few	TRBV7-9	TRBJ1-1	CASSFQEAEAFF	TGTGCCAGCAGCTTTCAAGAGGCTGAAGCTTTCTTT
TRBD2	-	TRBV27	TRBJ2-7	CASSLWAGELSYEQYF	TGTGCCAGCAGTTTATGGGCGGGGGAGCTCTCCTACGAGCAGTACTTC